The text below deals with one TCR beta chain. This sample was taken from a study of blood T cell repertoires in COVID-19. Study in general: Acute and convalescent COVID-19 samples came from the United States, Italy and Spain.

Authors' methods: Reference gene primer amplification gave estimated nucleated cell counts. TCRdb's copy holds only in-frame clones and misses some; the assay was immunoSEQ multiplex PCR. The V and J calls and the clone size are those of that table, but D and trimming were determined from the DNA. This table holds about 100,000 clones, 70% to 90% found once. Germline V gives CDR1 SGHAT, CDR2 FQNNGV. The CDR3 totals 14 residues. Trimming removed 5 bases from V and 0 bases from J, with 8 bases in between. The receptor was derived from a man aged 45 to 65 with active or convalescent COVID-19. Sequencing used peripheral blood. The rearrangement uses TRBV11-2 and TRBJ1-3; D unclear. The CDR3 loop is CASSPQNSGNTIYF. The CDR3 DNA sequence: TGTGCCAGCAGCCCCCAGAACTCTGGAAACACCATATATTTT.